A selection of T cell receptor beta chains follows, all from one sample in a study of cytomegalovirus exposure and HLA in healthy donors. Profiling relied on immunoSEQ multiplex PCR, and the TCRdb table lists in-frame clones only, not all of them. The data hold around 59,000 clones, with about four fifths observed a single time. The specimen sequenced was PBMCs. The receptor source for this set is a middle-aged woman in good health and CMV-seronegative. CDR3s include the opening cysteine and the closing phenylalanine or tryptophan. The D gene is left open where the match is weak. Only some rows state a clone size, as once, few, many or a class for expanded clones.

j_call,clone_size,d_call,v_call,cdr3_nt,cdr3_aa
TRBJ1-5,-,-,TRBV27,TGTGCCAGCAGTCACAGTTTGAGCAATCAGCCCCAGCATTTT,CASSHSLSNQPQHF
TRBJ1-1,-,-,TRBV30,TGTGCCTGGACGGTCCGAGGGAACACTGAAGCTTTCTTT,CAWTVRGNTEAFF
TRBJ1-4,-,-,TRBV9,TGTGCCAGCAGCGTAGCTGGGAGGGCAGGGGCTAATGAAAAACTGTTTTTT,CASSVAGRAGANEKLFF
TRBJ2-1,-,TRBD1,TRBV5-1,TGCGCCAGCAACTACGGACAGGTGAACAATGAGCAGTTCTTC,CASNYGQVNNEQFF
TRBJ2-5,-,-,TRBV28,TGTGCCAGCAGTTTCTTGGAGACCCAGTACTTC,CASSFLETQYF
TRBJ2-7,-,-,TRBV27,TGTGCCAGCAGTCGGATCCCATCCCGGGACAACTACGAGCAGTACTTC,CASSRIPSRDNYEQYF
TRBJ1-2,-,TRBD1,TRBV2,TGTGCCAGCAGTCTGGGGACAGGGGTCTATGGCTACACCTTC,CASSLGTGVYGYTF
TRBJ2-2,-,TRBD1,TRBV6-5,TGTGCCAGCAGATTCAGGGGGCCTCAGGTCGGGGAGCTGTTTTTT,CASRFRGPQVGELFF
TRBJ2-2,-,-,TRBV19,TGTGCCAGTAGTGCCCCTAGTAGGACAGCGTTTTATTCCGGGGAGCTGTTTTTT,CASSAPSRTAFYSGELFF
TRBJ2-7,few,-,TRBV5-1,TGCGCCAGCAGCTTGGGCGGCGGCTCCTACGAGCAGTACTTC,CASSLGGGSYEQYF
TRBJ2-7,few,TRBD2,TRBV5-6,TGTGCCAGCAGCATGACTGGACTAGCGGGGCGTACCTACGAGCAGTACTTC,CASSMTGLAGRTYEQYF
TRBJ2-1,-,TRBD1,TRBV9,TGTGCCAGCAGCGCCTTGGGACAGGGACTTGGGGAGCAGTTCTTC,CASSALGQGLGEQFF
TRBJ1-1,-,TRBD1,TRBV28,TGTGCCAGCAGTCCATTTTTGGGGACAGGATGGAACACTGAAGCTTTCTTT,CASSPFLGTGWNTEAFF
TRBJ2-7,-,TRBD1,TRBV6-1,TGTGCCAGCAGTGAATATCCCTTGACAGGGGCCTTCTCCTACGAGCAGTACTTC,CASSEYPLTGAFSYEQYF
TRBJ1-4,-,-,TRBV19,TGTGCCAGTAGTATAGTTCTCAGAGAAAAACTGTTTTTT,CASSIVLREKLFF
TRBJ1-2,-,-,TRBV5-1,TGCGCCAGCGCCAGGGAAAACTATGGCTACACCTTC,CASARENYGYTF
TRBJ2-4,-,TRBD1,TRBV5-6,TGTGCCAGCAGCTTGGGACAGGGGGCTGACATTCAGTACTTC,CASSLGQGADIQYF
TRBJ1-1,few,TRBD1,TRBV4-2,TGTGCCAGCAGCCATCACAGGGGGAACACTGAAGCTTTCTTT,CASSHHRGNTEAFF
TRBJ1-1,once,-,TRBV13,TGTGCCAGCAGCTCGGGACAACCGAACACTGAAGCTTTCTTT,CASSSGQPNTEAFF
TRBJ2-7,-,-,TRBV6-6,TGTGCCAGCAGCCCGGACAGCCGTTCCTACGAGCAGTACTTC,CASSPDSRSYEQYF
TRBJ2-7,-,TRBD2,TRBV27,TGTGCCAGCAGTTTAGGGGGGGGAGGAAACGAGCAGTACTTC,CASSLGGGGNEQYF
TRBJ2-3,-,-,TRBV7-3,TGTGCCAGCAGCTCGACGACAGATTCTAGCACAGATACGCAGTATTTT,CASSSTTDSSTDTQYF
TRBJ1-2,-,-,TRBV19,TGTGCCAGTAGTGATCTCTATGTAGGCTACACCTTC,CASSDLYVGYTF
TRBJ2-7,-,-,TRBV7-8,TGTGCCAGCAGCTTCCGGGACATCTCCTACGAGCAGTACTTC,CASSFRDISYEQYF
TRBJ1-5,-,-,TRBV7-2,TGTGCCAGCAGCTTAGTCACAAGCAATCAGCCCCAGCATTTT,CASSLVTSNQPQHF
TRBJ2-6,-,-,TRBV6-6,TGTGCCAGCAGTACCACAGGGTCTGGGGCCAACGTCCTGACTTTC,CASSTTGSGANVLTF
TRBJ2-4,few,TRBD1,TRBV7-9,TGTGCCAGCAGCTTAGAGGGACAGCACGGAGGAAACATTCAGTACTTC,CASSLEGQHGGNIQYF
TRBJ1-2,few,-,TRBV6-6,TGTGCCAGCATTGGAGGGGCGGGCTACACCTTC,CASIGGAGYTF
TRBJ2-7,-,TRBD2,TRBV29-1,TGCAGCGTTGAAGCTCTGGGGGGGTCCGACGAGCAGTACTTC,CSVEALGGSDEQYF
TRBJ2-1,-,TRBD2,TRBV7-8,TGTGCCAGCAGCCCGGGACTAGGATCCTACAATGAGCAGTTCTTC,CASSPGLGSYNEQFF
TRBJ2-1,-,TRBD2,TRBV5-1,TGCGCCAGCAGCTTCCTAGCGGGAGGACTCCGTGAGCAGTTCTTC,CASSFLAGGLREQFF
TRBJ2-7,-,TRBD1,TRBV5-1,TGCGCCAGCAGCTTGGGTGGGACAGGGCCCTACGAGCAGTACTTC,CASSLGGTGPYEQYF
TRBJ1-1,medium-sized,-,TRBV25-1,TGTGCCAGCAGTGATATAGGGGGTTCAAACACTGAAGCTTTCTTT,CASSDIGGSNTEAFF
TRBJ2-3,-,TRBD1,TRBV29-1,TGCAGCGTTTCCAGGGGGCGCGGGACAGATACGCAGTATTTT,CSVSRGRGTDTQYF
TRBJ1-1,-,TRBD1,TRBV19,TGTGCCAGTAGTATGGGCAACAGGGGGGTGACTGAAGCTTTCTTT,CASSMGNRGVTEAFF
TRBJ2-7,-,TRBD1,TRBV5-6,TGTGCCAGCAGCCTCGGGACAGGGGGGACCGAGCAGTACTTC,CASSLGTGGTEQYF
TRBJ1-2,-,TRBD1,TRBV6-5,TGTGCCAGCAGTGCCCGGACAGGGCCTATCTATGGCTACACCTTC,CASSARTGPIYGYTF
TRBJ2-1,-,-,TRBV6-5,TGTGCCAGCAGTTATGGGCAGGGCTCCGGTGAGCAGTTCTTC,CASSYGQGSGEQFF
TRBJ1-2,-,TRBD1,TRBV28,TGTGCCAGCAGTTTATGGGACAGGGGGCGGAGGGATGGCTACACCTTC,CASSLWDRGRRDGYTF
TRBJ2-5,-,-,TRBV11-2,TGTGCCAGCAGCAGAGGCAGGCAGGGTCAAGAGACCCAGTACTTC,CASSRGRQGQETQYF
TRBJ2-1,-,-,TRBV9,TGTGCCAGCAGCGTAGACCTGTCCCGGTCCTACAATGAGCAGTTCTTC,CASSVDLSRSYNEQFF